This passage covers 6 T cell receptor beta chains from one sample sequenced in a study of OX40 agonist ivuxolimab in advanced cancers. Generated by immunoSEQ multiplex PCR, the TCRdb table keeps only in-frame clones and is missing some. This sample carries about 90,000 clones, 91% of them seen once, and the ten largest clones take around 1.5%. The input for sequencing was CD4+ or CD8+ T cells sorted from blood, taken in a trial of the OX40 agonist ivuxolimab. The receptors originated from an adult with an advanced solid tumor such as melanoma, head and neck, liver or kidney cancer.

This clone is a singleton in its sample. The chain couples TRBV30 to TRBJ1-2; the D is unclear. The CDR3 spans 13 residues. Germline V gene data show CDR1 as GTSNPN and CDR2 as SVGIG (reference sequence). The CDR3 DNA is TGTGCTCGGGGAAGGACCGGTGACTATGGCTACACCTTC. Its translation is CARGRTGDYGYTF.

This clone has a handful of counts. The chain links TRBV5-8 to TRBJ2-5; no clear D. The CDR3 length is 14 residues. Trimming left V 0 bases short and J 7 bases short, with 13 bases between. The V gene's germline CDR1 is SGHTS and CDR2 YDEGEE. CDR3 nucleotides: TGTGCCAGCAGCTTGGTTTCGGGCCCCTTGACCCAGTACTTC. Translated, it gives CASSLVSGPLTQYF.

The chain links TRBV25-1 to TRBJ2-3, with D hard to call. Germline CDR1 MGHDK, CDR2 SYGVNS. This CDR3 has 14 residues. With 3 bases removed from V and 2 bases from J, the gap between germline ends came to 9 bases. The CDR3 sequence: CASSDPLDTDTQYF. In DNA, the CDR3 is TGTGCCAGCAGTGACCCCCTCGACACAGATACGCAGTATTTT.

The V and J genes are TRBV20-1 and TRBJ2-7; 7 nucleotides match TRBD1. Germline V gene data show CDR1 as DFQATT and CDR2 as SNEGSKA (reference sequence). This CDR3 contains 11 residues. Unmatched junction bases numbered 5, after V lost 6 bases and J lost 6 bases. The CDR3 spells CSARQGAEQYF. In nucleotides, the CDR3 is TGCAGTGCACGACAGGGTGCCGAGCAGTACTTC.

This rearrangement joins TRBV9 to TRBJ2-2; D is possibly TRBD2 (5 bases). CDR3 length: 15 residues. Trimming cost V 3 bases and J 4 bases, with 13 bases left between them. CDR1 SGDLS and CDR2 YYNGEE come from the germline V gene. CDR3 loop: CASSDKASLTGELFF. CDR3 nucleotide sequence: TGTGCCAGCAGCGACAAGGCTAGCCTCACCGGGGAGCTGTTTTTT.

This chain connects TRBV9 to TRBJ1-3, with D possibly matching TRBD1 (5 bases). Germline CDR1 SGDLS, CDR2 YYNGEE. Between the trimmed V and J ends, which lost 1 base and 2 bases, there was a span of 7 bases. The CDR3 extends over 14 amino acids. In DNA form, the CDR3 reads TGTGCCAGCAGCGTACAGGGTACTGGAAACACCATATATTTT. Translation: CASSVQGTGNTIYF.